This T cell receptor (beta chain) was obtained from a study of T cell changes during pregnancy in multiple sclerosis (dated by TCRdb to between 2018 and 2021). At the level of the whole study: In women with multiple sclerosis, the researchers looked at how the T cell repertoire shifted as pregnancy progressed.

The protocol used for the library was the immunoSEQ multiplex PCR assay. TCRdb's version of the immuneACCESS table is confined to in-frame rearrangements and falls short of the full clone set. An unresolved V gene accounts for under half of the shortfall where checked; the remainder is of unknown origin. In this sample the table shows over 25,000 clones, approximately 90% of which occur a single time. Clones ranked in the top ten supply approximately 7.2% of the sample. Note on this clone: Its antigen specificity is not known. Base quality data are lacking; no much larger clone is found one base away.

V was cut back by 4 bases and J by 3 bases, leaving a gap of 16 bases between them. CDR3 length: 16 amino acids, cysteine to phenylalanine. Only CDR3 DNA remains: 48 bases, in frame from the first base. The germline V gene gives CDR1 as MNHNS and CDR2 as SASEGT. The receptor's source is a female donor with multiple sclerosis, enrolled in a pregnancy study. In this chain, TRBV6-1 is recombined with TRBJ1-5; TRBD1 is a possible D gene, resting on 6 matching bases. This sample comprised CD8+ T cells from peripheral blood mononuclear cells, obtained in the second trimester of pregnancy. The DNA sequence reads TGTGCCAGCAGTGTTAGAACCCAGGGGCCCAATCAGCCCCAGCATTTT. This translates into CASSVRTQGPNQPQHF.